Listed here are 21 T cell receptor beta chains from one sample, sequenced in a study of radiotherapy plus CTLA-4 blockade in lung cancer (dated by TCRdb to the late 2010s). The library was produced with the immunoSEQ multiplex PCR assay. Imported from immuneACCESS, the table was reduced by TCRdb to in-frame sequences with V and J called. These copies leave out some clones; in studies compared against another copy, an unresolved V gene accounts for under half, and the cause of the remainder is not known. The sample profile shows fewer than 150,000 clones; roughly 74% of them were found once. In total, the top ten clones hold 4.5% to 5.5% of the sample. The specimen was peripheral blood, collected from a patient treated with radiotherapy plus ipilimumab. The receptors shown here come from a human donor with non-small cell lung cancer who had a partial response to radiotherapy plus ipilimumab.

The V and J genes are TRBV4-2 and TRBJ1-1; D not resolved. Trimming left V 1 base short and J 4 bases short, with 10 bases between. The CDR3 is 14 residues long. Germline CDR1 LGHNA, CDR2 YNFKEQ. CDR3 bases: TGTGCCAGCAGCCAAGGGCCAGCGGGCACTGAAGCTTTCTTT. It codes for CASSQGPAGTEAFF.

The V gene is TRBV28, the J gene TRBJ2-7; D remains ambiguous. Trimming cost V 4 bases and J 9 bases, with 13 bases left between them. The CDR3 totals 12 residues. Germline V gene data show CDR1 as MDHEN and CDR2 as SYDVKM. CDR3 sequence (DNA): TGTGCCAGCAGTTCCCTCGGTTCAGGGCAGTACTTC. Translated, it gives CASSSLGSGQYF.

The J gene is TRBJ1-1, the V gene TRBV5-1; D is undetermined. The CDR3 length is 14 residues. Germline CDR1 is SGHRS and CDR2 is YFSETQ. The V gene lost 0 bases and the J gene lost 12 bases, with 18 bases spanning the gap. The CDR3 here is CASSLGDTPLNSFF. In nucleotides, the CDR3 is TGCGCCAGCAGCTTGGGCGACACTCCACTGAATTCTTTCTTT. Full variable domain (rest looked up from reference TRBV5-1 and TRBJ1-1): KAGVTQTPRYLIKTRGQQVTLSCSPISGHRSVSWYQQTPGQGLQFLFEYFSETQRNKGNFPGRFSGRQFSNSRSEMNVSTLELGDSALYLCASSLGDTPLNSFFGQGTRLTVV.

The CDR3 nucleotides read TGTGCCAGCAGCGTCGACAGCCGCAATCAGCCCCAGCATTTT. As protein: CASSVDSRNQPQHF. The V gene is TRBV9, the J gene TRBJ1-5, with D perhaps matching TRBD1 (5 bases). CDR3 size: 14 residues. CDR1 and CDR2 from the germline V gene are SGDLS and YYNGEE. V was trimmed by 2 bases and J by 2 bases, leaving 8 bases between them.

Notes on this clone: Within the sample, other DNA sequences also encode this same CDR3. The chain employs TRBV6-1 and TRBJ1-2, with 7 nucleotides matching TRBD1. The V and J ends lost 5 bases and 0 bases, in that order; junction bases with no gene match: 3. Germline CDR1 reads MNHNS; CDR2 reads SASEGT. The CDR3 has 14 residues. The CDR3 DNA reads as TGTGCCAGCAGTCGGACAGGTACTAACTATGGCTACACCTTC. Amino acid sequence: CASSRTGTNYGYTF.

CDR3 DNA: TGTGCCAGCAGTCTTGCGGGGAACAATCAGCCCCAGCATTTT. Translated, it gives CASSLAGNNQPQHF. This sequence joins TRBV28 and TRBJ1-5; D not resolved. The germline V gene has CDR1 MDHEN and CDR2 SYDVKM. Trimming pared 5 bases from V and 3 bases from J, leaving 11 bases between. The CDR3 length is 14 residues.

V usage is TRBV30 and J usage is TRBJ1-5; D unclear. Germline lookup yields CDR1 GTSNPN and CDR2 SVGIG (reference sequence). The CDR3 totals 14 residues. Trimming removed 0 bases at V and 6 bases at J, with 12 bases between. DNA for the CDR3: TGTGCCTGGAGTGTTTCAGGTAATGGTCAGCCCCAGCATTTT. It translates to CAWSVSGNGQPQHF.

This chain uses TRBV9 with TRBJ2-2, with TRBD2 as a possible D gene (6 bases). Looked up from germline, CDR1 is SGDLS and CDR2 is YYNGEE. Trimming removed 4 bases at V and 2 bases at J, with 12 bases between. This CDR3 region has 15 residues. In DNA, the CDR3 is TGTGCCAGCAGCCCTCTAGCGCTTAACACCGGGGAGCTGTTTTTT. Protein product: CASSPLALNTGELFF.

The chain's CDR3 is CASSALQGKDSNQPQHF. In DNA form, the CDR3 reads TGTGCCAGCAGTGCCCTACAGGGAAAGGATAGCAATCAGCCCCAGCATTTT. The chain recombines TRBV2 with TRBJ1-5, with D maybe TRBD1 (6 bases). This CDR3 is 17 amino acids long. Germline lookup yields CDR1 SNHLY and CDR2 FYNNEI. V lost 4 bases to trimming and J lost 0 bases, with 16 bases between them.

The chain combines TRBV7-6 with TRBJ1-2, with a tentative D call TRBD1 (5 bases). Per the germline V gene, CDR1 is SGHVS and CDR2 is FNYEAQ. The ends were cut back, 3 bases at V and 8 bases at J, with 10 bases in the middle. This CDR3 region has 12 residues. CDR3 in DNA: TGTGCCAGCAGCTTGGGGGGAGAGGGCTACACCTTC. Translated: CASSLGGEGYTF.

CDR3 bases: TGTGCCAGCAGCTTAGTAGGATCCGCCAGGAATGAGCAGTTCTTC. Amino acid sequence: CASSLVGSARNEQFF. The V gene is TRBV13, the J gene TRBJ2-1; no clear D gene. Germline CDR1 PRHDT, CDR2 FYEKMQ (reference sequence). The CDR3 length is 15 residues. V shed 1 base and J shed 7 bases, with 14 bases lying between them.

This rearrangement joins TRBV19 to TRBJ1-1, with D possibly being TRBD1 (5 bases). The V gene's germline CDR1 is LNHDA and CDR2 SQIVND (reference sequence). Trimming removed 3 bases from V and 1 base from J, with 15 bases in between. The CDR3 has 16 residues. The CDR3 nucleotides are TGTGCCAGTAGTATGCAGGGATGGTACGGGAACACTGAAGCTTTCTTT. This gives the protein CASSMQGWYGNTEAFF.

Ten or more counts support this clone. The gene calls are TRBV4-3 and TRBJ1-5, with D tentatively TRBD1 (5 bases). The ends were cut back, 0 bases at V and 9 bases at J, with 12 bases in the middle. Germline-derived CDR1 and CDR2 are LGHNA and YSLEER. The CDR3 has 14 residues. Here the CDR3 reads CASSQDTGVGPQHF. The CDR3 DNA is TGCGCCAGCAGCCAAGATACAGGAGTGGGGCCCCAGCATTTT.

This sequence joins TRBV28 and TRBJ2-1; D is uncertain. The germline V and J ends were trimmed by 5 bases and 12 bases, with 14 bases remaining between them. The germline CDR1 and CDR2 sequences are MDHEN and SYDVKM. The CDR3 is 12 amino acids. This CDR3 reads CASSMRGFGQFF. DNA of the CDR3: TGTGCCAGCAGTATGAGAGGTTTTGGGCAGTTCTTC. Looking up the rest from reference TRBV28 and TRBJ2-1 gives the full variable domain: DVKVTQSSRYLVKRTGEKVFLECVQDMDHENMFWYRQDPGLGLRLIYFSYDVKMKEKGDIPEGYSVSREKKERFSLILESASTNQTSMYLCASSMRGFGQFFGPGTRLTVL.

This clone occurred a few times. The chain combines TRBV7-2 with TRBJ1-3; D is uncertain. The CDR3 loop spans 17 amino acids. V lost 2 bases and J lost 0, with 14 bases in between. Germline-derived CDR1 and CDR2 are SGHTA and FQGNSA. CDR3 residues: CASSLRWAAFSGNTIYF. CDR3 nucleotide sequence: TGTGCCAGCAGCTTAAGATGGGCTGCCTTCTCTGGAAACACCATATATTTT.

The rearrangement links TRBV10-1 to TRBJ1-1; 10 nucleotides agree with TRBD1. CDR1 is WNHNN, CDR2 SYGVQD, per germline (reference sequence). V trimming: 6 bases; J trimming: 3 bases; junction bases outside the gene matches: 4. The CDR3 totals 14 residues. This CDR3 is CASSGTGVDTEAFF. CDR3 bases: TGCGCCAGCAGCGGGACAGGGGTTGACACTGAAGCTTTCTTT.

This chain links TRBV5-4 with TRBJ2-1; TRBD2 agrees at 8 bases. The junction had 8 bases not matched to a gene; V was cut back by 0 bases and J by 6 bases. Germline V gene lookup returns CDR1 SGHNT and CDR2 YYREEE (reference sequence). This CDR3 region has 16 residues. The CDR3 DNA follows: TGTGCCAGCAGCTTGGAGGGACTAGGGAAATCCAATGAGCAGTTCTTC. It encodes CASSLEGLGKSNEQFF.

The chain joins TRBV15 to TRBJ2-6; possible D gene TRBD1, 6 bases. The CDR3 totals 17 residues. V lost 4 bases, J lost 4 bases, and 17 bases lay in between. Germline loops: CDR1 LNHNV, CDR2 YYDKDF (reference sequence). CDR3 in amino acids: CATSTKPTGPGANVLTF. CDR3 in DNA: TGTGCCACCAGCACCAAACCCACAGGGCCGGGGGCCAACGTCCTGACTTTC.

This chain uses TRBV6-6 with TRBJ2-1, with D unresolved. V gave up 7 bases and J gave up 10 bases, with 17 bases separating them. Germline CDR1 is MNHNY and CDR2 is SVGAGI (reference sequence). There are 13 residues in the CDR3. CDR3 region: CASTGSPVVEQFF. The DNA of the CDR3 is TGTGCCAGCACCGGGTCCCCGGTCGTGGAGCAGTTCTTC.

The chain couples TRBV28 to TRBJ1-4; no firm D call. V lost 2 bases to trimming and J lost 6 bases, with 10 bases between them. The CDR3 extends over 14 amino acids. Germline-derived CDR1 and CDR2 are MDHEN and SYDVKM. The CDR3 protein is CASSLGWRDEKLFF. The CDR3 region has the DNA TGTGCCAGCAGTTTAGGGTGGCGGGATGAAAAACTGTTTTTT.

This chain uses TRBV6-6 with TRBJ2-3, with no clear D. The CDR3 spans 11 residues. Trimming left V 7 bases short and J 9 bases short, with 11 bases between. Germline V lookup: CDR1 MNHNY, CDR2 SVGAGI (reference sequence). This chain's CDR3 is CASTTSETQYF. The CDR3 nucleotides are TGTGCCAGCACCACCTCTGAGACGCAGTATTTT.